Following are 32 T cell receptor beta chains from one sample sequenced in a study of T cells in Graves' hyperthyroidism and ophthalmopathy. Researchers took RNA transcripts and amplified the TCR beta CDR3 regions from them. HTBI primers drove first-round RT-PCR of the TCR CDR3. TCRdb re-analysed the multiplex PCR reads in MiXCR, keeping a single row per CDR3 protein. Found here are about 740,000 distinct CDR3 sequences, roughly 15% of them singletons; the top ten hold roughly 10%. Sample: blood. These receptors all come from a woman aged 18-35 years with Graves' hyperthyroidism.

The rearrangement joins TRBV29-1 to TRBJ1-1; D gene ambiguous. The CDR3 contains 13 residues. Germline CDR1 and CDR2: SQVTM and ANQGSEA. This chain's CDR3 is CSGQRRQNTEAFF. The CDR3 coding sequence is TGCAGTGGTCAGCGTCGACAGAACACTGAAGCTTTCTTT.

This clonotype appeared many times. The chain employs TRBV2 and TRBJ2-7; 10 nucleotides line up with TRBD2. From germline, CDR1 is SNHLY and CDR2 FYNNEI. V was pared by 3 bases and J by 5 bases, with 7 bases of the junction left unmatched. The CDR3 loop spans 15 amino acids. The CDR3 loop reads CASSEGLAGEDEQYF. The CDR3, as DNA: TGTGCCAGCAGTGAGGGGCTAGCGGGAGAAGACGAGCAGTACTTC.

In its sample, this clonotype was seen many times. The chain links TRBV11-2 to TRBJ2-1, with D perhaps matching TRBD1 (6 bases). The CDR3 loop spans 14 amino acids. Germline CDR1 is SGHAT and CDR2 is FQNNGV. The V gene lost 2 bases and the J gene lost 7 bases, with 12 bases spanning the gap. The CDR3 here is CASSLRDRWNEQFF. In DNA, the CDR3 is TGTGCCAGCAGCTTAAGAGACAGGTGGAATGAGCAGTTCTTC. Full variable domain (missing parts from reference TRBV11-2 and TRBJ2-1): EAGVAQSPRYKIIEKRQSVAFWCNPISGHATLYWYQQILGQGPKLLIQFQNNGVVDDSQLPKDRFSAERLKGVDSTLKIQPAKLEDSAVYLCASSLRDRWNEQFFGPGTRLTVL.

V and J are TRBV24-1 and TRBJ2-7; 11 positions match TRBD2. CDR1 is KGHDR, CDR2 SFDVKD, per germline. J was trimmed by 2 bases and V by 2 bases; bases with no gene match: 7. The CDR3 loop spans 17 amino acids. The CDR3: CATSDSGSGRAAYEQYF. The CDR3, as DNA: TGTGCCACCAGTGATTCGGGTAGCGGGAGGGCCGCCTACGAGCAGTACTTC.

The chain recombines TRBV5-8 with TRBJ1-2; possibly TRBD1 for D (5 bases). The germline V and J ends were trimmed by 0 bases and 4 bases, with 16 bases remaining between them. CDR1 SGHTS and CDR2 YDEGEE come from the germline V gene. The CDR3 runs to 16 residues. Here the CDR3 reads CASSLDTGLGIYGYTF. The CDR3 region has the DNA TGTGCCAGCAGCTTGGACACAGGACTCGGAATCTATGGCTACACCTTC.

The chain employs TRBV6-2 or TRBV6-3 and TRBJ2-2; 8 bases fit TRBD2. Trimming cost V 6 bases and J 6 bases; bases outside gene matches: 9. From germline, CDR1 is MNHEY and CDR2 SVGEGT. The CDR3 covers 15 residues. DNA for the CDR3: TGTGCCAGCAGGACTCTCCAGCGGGAGCCCGGGGAGCTGTTTTTT. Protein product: CASRTLQREPGELFF.

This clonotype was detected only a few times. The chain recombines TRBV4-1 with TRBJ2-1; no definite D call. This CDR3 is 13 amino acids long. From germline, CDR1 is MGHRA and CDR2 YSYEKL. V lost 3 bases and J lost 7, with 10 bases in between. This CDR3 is CASSHPNRNEQFF. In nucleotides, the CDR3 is TGCGCCAGCAGCCATCCTAATCGGAATGAGCAGTTCTTC.

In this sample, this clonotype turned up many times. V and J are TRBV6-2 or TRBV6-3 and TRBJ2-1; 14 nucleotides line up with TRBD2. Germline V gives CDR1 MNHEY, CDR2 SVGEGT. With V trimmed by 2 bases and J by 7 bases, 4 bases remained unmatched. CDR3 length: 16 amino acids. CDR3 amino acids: CASSYRTSGRRNEQFF. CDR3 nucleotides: TGTGCCAGCAGTTACCGGACTAGCGGGAGGCGGAATGAGCAGTTCTTC.

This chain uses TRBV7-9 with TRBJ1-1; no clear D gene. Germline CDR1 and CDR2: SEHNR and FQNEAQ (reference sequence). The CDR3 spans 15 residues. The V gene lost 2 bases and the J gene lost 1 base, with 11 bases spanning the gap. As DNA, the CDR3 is TGTGCCAGCAGCTTAACCGGCAGTTGGAACACTGAAGCTTTCTTT. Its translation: CASSLTGSWNTEAFF.

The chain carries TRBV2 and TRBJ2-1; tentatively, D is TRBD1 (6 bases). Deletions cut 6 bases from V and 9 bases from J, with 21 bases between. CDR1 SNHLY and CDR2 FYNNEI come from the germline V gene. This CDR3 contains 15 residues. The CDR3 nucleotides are TGTGCCAGCAGCCAAGTCGGCTGGACAGTGGGTGAGCAGTTCTTC. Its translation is CASSQVGWTVGEQFF.

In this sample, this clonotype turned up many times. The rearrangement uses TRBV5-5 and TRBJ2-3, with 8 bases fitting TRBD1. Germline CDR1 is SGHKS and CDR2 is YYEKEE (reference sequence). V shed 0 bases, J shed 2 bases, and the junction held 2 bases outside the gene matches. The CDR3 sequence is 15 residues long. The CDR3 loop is CASSLVTGVTDTQYF. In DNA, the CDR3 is TGTGCCAGCAGCTTGGTGACAGGGGTCACAGATACGCAGTATTTT.

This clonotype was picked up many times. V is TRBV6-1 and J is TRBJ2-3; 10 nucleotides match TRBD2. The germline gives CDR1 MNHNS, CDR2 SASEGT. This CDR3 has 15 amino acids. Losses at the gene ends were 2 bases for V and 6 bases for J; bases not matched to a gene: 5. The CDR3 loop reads CASSEISGRDDTQYF. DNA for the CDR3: TGTGCCAGCAGTGAAATCAGCGGGAGGGACGATACGCAGTATTTT.

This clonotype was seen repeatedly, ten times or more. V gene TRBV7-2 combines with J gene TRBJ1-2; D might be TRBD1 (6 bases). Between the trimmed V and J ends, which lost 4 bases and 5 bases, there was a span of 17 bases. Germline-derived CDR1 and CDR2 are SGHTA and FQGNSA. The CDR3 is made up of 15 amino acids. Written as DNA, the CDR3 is TGTGCCAGCAGCTGGACGGACAGATCCCTTTATGGCTACACCTTC. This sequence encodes CASSWTDRSLYGYTF.

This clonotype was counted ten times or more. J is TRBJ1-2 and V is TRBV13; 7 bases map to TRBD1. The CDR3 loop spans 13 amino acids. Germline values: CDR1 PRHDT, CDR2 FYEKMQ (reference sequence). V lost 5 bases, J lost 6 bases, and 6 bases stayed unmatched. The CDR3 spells CASSRSGGDGYTF. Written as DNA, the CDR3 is TGTGCCAGCAGCCGATCAGGGGGGGATGGCTACACCTTC.

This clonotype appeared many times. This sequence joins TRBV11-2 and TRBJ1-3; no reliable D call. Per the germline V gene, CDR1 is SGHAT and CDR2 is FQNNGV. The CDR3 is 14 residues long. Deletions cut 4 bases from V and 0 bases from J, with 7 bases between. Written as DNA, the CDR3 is TGTGCCAGCAGCTGGGTCCTCTCTGGAAACACCATATATTTT. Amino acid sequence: CASSWVLSGNTIYF.

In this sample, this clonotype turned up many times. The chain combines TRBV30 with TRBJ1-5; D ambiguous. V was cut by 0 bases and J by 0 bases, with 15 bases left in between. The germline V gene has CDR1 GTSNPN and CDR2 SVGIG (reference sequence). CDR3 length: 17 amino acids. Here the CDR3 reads CAWSVRGRGSSNQPQHF. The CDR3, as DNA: TGTGCCTGGAGTGTACGCGGTCGGGGTAGTAGCAATCAGCCCCAGCATTTT.

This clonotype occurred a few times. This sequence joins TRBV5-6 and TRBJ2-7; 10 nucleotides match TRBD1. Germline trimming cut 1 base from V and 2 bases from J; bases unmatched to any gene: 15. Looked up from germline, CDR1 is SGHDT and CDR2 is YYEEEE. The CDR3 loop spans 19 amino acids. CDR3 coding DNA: TGTGCCAGCAGCTTGATCCAGGTTGAGGGACAGGGGCTTCCCTACGAGCAGTACTTC. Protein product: CASSLIQVEGQGLPYEQYF.

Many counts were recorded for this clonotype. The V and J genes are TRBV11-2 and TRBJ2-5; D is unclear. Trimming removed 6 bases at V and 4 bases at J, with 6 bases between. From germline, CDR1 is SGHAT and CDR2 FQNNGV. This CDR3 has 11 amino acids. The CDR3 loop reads CASRLGETQYF. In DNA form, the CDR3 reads TGTGCCAGCAGACTGGGAGAGACCCAGTACTTC.

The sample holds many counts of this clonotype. CDR3 DNA: TGTGCCAGCAGCCCCACGGGGTACGAGCAGTACTTC. Its translation is CASSPTGYEQYF. The chain recombines TRBV7-2 with TRBJ2-7, with D possibly matching TRBD2 (5 bases). Trimming removed 5 bases from V and 4 bases from J, with 9 bases in between. This CDR3 has 12 residues. Germline CDR1 SGHTA, CDR2 FQGNSA.

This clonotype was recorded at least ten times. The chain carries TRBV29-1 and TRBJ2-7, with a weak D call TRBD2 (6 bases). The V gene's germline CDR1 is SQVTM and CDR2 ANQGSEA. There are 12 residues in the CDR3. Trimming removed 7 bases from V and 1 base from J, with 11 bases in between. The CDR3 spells CSGGRSSYEQYF. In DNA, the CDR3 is TGCAGCGGGGGGAGGTCTTCCTACGAGCAGTACTTC.

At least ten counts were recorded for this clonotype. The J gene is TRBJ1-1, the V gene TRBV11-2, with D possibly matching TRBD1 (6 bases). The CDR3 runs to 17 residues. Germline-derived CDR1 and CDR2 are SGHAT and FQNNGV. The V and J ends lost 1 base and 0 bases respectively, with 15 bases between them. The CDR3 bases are TGTGCCAGCAGCTTAGGGAAGGGGGGATCCATGAACACTGAAGCTTTCTTT. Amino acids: CASSLGKGGSMNTEAFF.

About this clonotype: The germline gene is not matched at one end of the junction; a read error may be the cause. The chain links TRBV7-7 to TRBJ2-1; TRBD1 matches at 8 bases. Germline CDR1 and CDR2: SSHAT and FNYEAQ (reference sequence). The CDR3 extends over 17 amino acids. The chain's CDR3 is CASSLRLSGTGNNEQFF. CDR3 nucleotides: TGTGCTAGCAGCCTACGACTTTCCGGGACAGGTAACAATGAGCAGTTCTTC.

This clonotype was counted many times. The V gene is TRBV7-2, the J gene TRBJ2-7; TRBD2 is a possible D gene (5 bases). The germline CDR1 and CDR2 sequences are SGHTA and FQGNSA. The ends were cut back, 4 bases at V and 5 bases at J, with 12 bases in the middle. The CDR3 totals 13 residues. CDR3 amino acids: CASSSPGVHEQYF. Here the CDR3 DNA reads TGTGCCAGCAGCTCGCCCGGGGTTCACGAGCAGTACTTC.

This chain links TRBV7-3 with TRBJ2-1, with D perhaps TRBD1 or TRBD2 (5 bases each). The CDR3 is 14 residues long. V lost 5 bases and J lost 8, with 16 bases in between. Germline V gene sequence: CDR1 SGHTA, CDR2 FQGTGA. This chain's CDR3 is CASSHPGAPDEQFF. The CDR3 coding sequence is TGTGCCAGCAGCCATCCCGGGGCACCGGATGAGCAGTTCTTC.

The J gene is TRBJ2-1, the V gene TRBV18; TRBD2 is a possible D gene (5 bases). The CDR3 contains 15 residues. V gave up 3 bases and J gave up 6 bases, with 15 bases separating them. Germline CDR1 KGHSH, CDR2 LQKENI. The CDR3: CASSPPMGRGNEQFF. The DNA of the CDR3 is TGTGCCAGCTCACCGCCTATGGGCCGGGGCAATGAGCAGTTCTTC.

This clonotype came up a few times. The CDR3 region is CASSALQGPGNTIYF. CDR3 nucleotide sequence: TGTGCCAGCAGCGCCCTCCAGGGGCCTGGAAACACCATATATTTT. The rearrangement joins TRBV7-9 to TRBJ1-3; tentatively, D is TRBD1 (6 bases). CDR3 size: 15 residues. The germline V gene encodes CDR1 SEHNR and CDR2 FQNEAQ (reference sequence). V lost 5 bases and J 2 bases, leaving 13 bases between the germline ends.

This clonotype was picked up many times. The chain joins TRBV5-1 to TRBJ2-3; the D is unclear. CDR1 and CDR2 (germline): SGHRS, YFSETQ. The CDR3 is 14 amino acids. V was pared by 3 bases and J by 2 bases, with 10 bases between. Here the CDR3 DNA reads TGCGCCAGCAGCTCTCGTGGGGACACAGATACGCAGTATTTT. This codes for CASSSRGDTDTQYF.

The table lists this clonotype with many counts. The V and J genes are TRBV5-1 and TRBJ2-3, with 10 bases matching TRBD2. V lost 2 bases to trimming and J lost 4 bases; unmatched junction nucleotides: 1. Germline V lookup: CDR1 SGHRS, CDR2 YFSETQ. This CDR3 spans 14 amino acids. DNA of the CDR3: TGCGCCAGCAGCTTAAGCGGGAGGGCAGATACGCAGTATTTT. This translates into CASSLSGRADTQYF.

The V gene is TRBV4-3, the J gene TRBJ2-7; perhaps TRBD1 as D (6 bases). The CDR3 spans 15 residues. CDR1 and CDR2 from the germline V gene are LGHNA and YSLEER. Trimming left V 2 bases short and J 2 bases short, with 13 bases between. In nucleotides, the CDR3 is TGCGCCAGCAGCCAAACAGGGAGTTTAGCCTACGAGCAGTACTTC. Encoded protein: CASSQTGSLAYEQYF.

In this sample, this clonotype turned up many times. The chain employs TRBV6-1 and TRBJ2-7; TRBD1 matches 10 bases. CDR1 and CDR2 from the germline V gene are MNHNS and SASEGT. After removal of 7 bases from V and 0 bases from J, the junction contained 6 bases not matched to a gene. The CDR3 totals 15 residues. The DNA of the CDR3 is TGTGCCAGCAAAGACAGGGGGCTTATCTCCTACGAGCAGTACTTC. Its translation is CASKDRGLISYEQYF.

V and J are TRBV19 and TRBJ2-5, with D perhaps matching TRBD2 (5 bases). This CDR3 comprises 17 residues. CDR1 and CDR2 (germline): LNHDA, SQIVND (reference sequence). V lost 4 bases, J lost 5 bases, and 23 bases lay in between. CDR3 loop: CASSTLEVKSSPETQYF. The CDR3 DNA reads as TGTGCCAGTAGTACACTGGAGGTGAAATCTTCGCCCGAGACCCAGTACTTC.

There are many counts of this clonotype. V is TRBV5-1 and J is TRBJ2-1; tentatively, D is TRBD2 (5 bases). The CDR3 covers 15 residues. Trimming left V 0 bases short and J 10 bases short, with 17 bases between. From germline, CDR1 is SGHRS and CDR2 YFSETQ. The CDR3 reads CASSLAGGSEKEQFF. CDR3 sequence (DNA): TGCGCCAGCAGCTTGGCCGGTGGTAGCGAAAAGGAGCAGTTCTTC.